This T cell receptor (beta chain) was retrieved from a study of radiotherapy plus CTLA-4 blockade in lung cancer. Chemo-refractory metastatic non-small-cell lung cancer patients received focal radiation with ipilimumab CTLA-4 blockade. TCRdb's copy holds only in-frame clones and misses some; the assay was immunoSEQ multiplex PCR. The sample holds about 60,000 clones, around 77% seen once. The material sequenced was peripheral blood, taken from a patient treated with radiotherapy plus ipilimumab. The receptor comes from a human donor with non-small cell lung cancer who had a complete response to radiotherapy plus ipilimumab.

The CDR3 DNA reads as TGTGCCAGCTCACGGGACAGGAACACTGAAGCTTTCTTT. It encodes CASSRDRNTEAFF. The V call is TRBV18, the J call TRBJ1-1; TRBD1 aligns across 7 bases. The length of the CDR3 is 13 residues. Germline-derived CDR1 and CDR2 are KGHSH and LQKENI. Germline trimming cut 4 bases from V and 1 base from J; bases unmatched to any gene: 0.